These 18 T cell receptor beta chains came from one sample sequenced in a study of T-cell memory formation after mild COVID-19. TCRdb re-called the 5' RACE reads with MiXCR, one entry per CDR3 protein. The sample contains roughly 300,000 distinct CDR3 sequences, around 8% of which appear only once. Sequences were obtained from PBMCs or a T cell subset sorted from them (not recorded which). These receptors originate from a man younger than 35 who had mild COVID-19 (a few samples of this study predate the infection). Cell type and time point are not known.

The J gene is TRBJ2-1, the V gene TRBV5-5; D possibly corresponds to TRBD1 (5 bases). The CDR3 has 18 residues. Between the trimmed V and J ends, which lost 0 bases and 4 bases, there was a span of 20 bases. CDR1 is SGHKS, CDR2 YYEKEE, per germline (reference sequence). DNA for the CDR3: TGTGCCAGCAGCTTGGAAGGACACCATTCTATCCCGTACAATGAGCAGTTCTTC. This encodes CASSLEGHHSIPYNEQFF.

This chain uses TRBV5-4 with TRBJ2-2; 8 nucleotides align to TRBD2. CDR3 length: 16 amino acids. After removal of 5 bases from V and 6 bases from J, the junction contained 12 bases not matched to a gene. Per germline, CDR1 SGHNT and CDR2 YYREEE (reference sequence). The chain's CDR3 is CASRPGGTGNSGELFF. CDR3 coding DNA: TGTGCCAGCAGACCGGGGGGGACCGGTAACTCCGGGGAGCTGTTTTTT.

The chain links TRBV11-2 to TRBJ2-6; 9 bases align to TRBD1. The length of the CDR3 is 19 residues. Germline lookup yields CDR1 SGHAT and CDR2 FQNNGV. Trimming removed 1 base from V and 3 bases from J; junction bases left unmatched: 10. DNA of the CDR3: TGTGCCAGCAGCTTAGTGCCCGGGACAGGGCCTCTTGGGGCCAACGTCCTGACTTTC. Protein sequence: CASSLVPGTGPLGANVLTF.

CDR3 sequence reads: CASRPGPHGSEAFF. The CDR3 DNA reads TGCGCCAGCAGACCCGGGCCTCACGGCAGTGAAGCTTTCTTT. The rearrangement uses TRBV5-1 and TRBJ1-1; unclear D gene. In germline, CDR1 is SGHRS, CDR2 YFSETQ. V was cut by 5 bases and J by 7 bases, with 18 bases left in between. The CDR3 consists of 14 residues. Full variable domain (missing parts from reference TRBV5-1 and TRBJ1-1): KAGVTQTPRYLIKTRGQQVTLSCSPISGHRSVSWYQQTPGQGLQFLFEYFSETQRNKGNFPGRFSGRQFSNSRSEMNVSTLELGDSALYLCASRPGPHGSEAFFGQGTRLTVV.

The chain is built from TRBV16 and TRBJ2-7; TRBD2 is a possible D gene (5 bases). The germline gives CDR1 KGHSY, CDR2 FQNENV. Trimming shortened V by 1 base and J by 3 bases, and 13 bases separated the two germline ends. There are 15 residues in the CDR3. The CDR3 coding sequence is TGTGCCAGCAGCCAATTTTCGAGGGCTAACTACGAGCAGTACTTC. Amino acid sequence: CASSQFSRANYEQYF.

This clonotype showed up just a few times. The chain uses TRBV2 and TRBJ2-1, with TRBD2 as a possible D gene (5 bases). The V gene's germline CDR1 is SNHLY and CDR2 FYNNEI. This CDR3 contains 14 residues. V was clipped by 6 bases and J by 3 bases, with 12 bases between them. CDR3 nucleotide sequence: TGTGCCAGCAGGGGTGCGGGCGTCTACAATGAGCAGTTCTTC. Amino acids: CASRGAGVYNEQFF.

CDR3 in DNA: TGTGCCAGCAGTGAATGGGCCGGGGAGATGAACACTGAAGCTTTCTTT. Its translation: CASSEWAGEMNTEAFF. The rearrangement links TRBV25-1 to TRBJ1-1; D not certain. The CDR3 covers 16 residues. Germline CDR1 reads MGHDK; CDR2 reads SYGVNS. Trimming removed 1 base at V and 0 bases at J, with 12 bases between.

There are a few counts of this clonotype. The V and J genes are TRBV6-1 and TRBJ1-5; 7 bases line up with TRBD1. The J segment lost 4 bases and the V segment lost 4 bases, leaving 16 bases of the junction unmatched. The CDR3 loop spans 18 amino acids. Germline V lookup: CDR1 MNHNS, CDR2 SASEGT. The CDR3, as DNA: TGTGCCAGCAGTGGCTCAGAGCTCCGGGACAGTTCAAATCAGCCCCAGCATTTT. It encodes CASSGSELRDSSNQPQHF.

This clonotype showed up just a few times. The chain joins TRBV7-9 to TRBJ1-2, with D hard to call. From germline, CDR1 is SEHNR and CDR2 FQNEAQ (reference sequence). The CDR3 is 13 amino acids. Deletions cut 4 bases from V and 6 bases from J, with 12 bases between. This chain's CDR3 is CASSWAGEDGYTF. CDR3 DNA: TGTGCCAGCAGCTGGGCGGGCGAGGATGGCTACACCTTC.

The rearrangement joins TRBV7-8 to TRBJ1-2; D is possibly TRBD1 (5 bases). V lost 5 bases to trimming and J lost 7 bases, with 20 bases between them. The germline gives CDR1 SGHVS, CDR2 FQNEAQ. The CDR3 contains 15 residues. The CDR3 spells CASSPPGTTRSGYTF. The CDR3 DNA sequence: TGTGCCAGCAGCCCACCCGGGACGACTCGCTCTGGCTACACCTTC. Full variable domain (remainder filled in from reference TRBV7-8 and TRBJ1-2): GAGVSQSPRYKVAKRGQDVALRCDPISGHVSLFWYQQALGQGPEFLTYFQNEAQLDKSGLPSDRFFAERPEGSVSTLKIQRTQQEDSAVYLCASSPPGTTRSGYTFGSGTRLTVV.

A few counts support this clonotype. The V and J genes are TRBV5-5 and TRBJ2-3; TRBD1 is a possible D gene (6 bases). The V gene lost 3 bases and the J gene lost 2 bases, with 13 bases spanning the gap. The CDR3 length is 15 residues. The germline CDR1 and CDR2 sequences are SGHKS and YYEKEE (reference sequence). The CDR3 bases are TGTGCCAGCAGCTACATCGGGACACCCACAGATACGCAGTATTTT. It specifies CASSYIGTPTDTQYF. Full variable domain (missing parts from reference TRBV5-5 and TRBJ2-3): DAGVTQSPTHLIKTRGQQVTLRCSPISGHKSVSWYQQVLGQGPQFIFQYYEKEERGRGNFPDRFSARQFPNYSSELNVNALLLGDSALYLCASSYIGTPTDTQYFGPGTRLTVL.

The table lists this clonotype with a few counts. The chain is built from TRBV27 and TRBJ2-4, with D possibly being TRBD2 (6 bases). The CDR3 length is 14 residues. Per the germline V gene, CDR1 is MNHEY and CDR2 is SMNVEV (reference sequence). Between the trimmed V and J ends, which lost 3 bases and 0 bases, there was a span of 6 bases. CDR3 DNA: TGTGCCAGCAGTTTCGGGGGAGCCAAAAACATTCAGTACTTC. Protein sequence: CASSFGGAKNIQYF.

This clonotype was detected ten times or more. CDR3 bases: TGTGCCAGCAGCCAAAGGGGTGGCTACACCTTC. Its protein is CASSQRGGYTF. This chain connects TRBV3-1 to TRBJ1-2; D possibly corresponds to TRBD1 (5 bases). The CDR3 runs to 11 residues. V lost 2 bases to trimming and J lost 7 bases, with 5 bases between them. Germline lookup yields CDR1 LGHDT and CDR2 YNNKEL (reference sequence). Looking up the rest from reference TRBV3-1 and TRBJ1-2 gives the full variable domain: DTAVSQTPKYLVTQMGNDKSIKCEQNLGHDTMYWYKQDSKKFLKIMFSYNNKELIINETVPNRFSPKSPDKAHLNLHINSLELGDSAVYFCASSQRGGYTFGSGTRLTVV.

The rearrangement links TRBV5-5 to TRBJ2-1; D might be TRBD1 or TRBD2, each matching 5 bases. CDR3 size: 16 residues. V was shortened by 6 bases and J by 4 bases, with 20 bases between the two germline ends. Germline V gene lookup returns CDR1 SGHKS and CDR2 YYEKEE (reference sequence). The DNA for the CDR3 is TGTGCCAGCAACCCTCTGGGGGTACTATTATACAATGAGCAGTTCTTC. Encoded protein: CASNPLGVLLYNEQFF.

This clonotype was picked up a small number of times. V gene TRBV7-9 combines with J gene TRBJ2-7, with 11 bases aligning to TRBD2. With 1 base clipped from V and 3 bases from J, the junction kept 2 bases outside the gene matches. Germline V gives CDR1 SEHNR, CDR2 FQNEAQ (reference sequence). The CDR3 loop spans 15 amino acids. DNA of the CDR3: TGTGCCAGCAGCTTAGTCGGGACTAGCGGCTACGAGCAGTACTTC. Its translation is CASSLVGTSGYEQYF.

This clonotype has a single count. This chain uses TRBV19 with TRBJ1-2, with TRBD1 as a possible D gene (6 bases). CDR1 and CDR2 (germline): LNHDA, SQIVND (reference sequence). This CDR3 has 14 amino acids. Trimming took off 9 bases at V and 4 bases at J, with 18 bases between the two ends. The CDR3 reads CASRELQGSYGYTF. DNA for the CDR3: TGTGCCAGCCGGGAGCTTCAGGGGTCCTATGGCTACACCTTC.

This clonotype was seen ten or more times. The chain carries TRBV20-1 and TRBJ2-1; 9 positions match TRBD2. V lost 0 bases and J lost 4; bases outside the gene matches: 4. CDR1 and CDR2 (germline): DFQATT, SNEGSKA (reference sequence). The CDR3 runs to 15 residues. In nucleotides, the CDR3 is TGCAGTGCTAGAGATCGTAGCGGGGGTTACAATGAGCAGTTCTTC. This codes for CSARDRSGGYNEQFF.

This clonotype was counted a few times. The chain employs TRBV5-1 and TRBJ2-5; 8 positions match TRBD1. The CDR3 totals 14 residues. Per the germline V gene, CDR1 is SGHRS and CDR2 is YFSETQ. V lost 2 bases to trimming and J lost 3 bases; unmatched junction nucleotides: 3. The CDR3 nucleotides read TGCGCCAGCAGCTTCACAGGGGGAGAAGAGACCCAGTACTTC. Translating gives CASSFTGGEETQYF.